This TCR beta chain is from a study of lymphopenia after photon versus proton radiotherapy. Data came from immunoSEQ multiplex PCR; TCRdb stores just in-frame clones and leaves some out. The sample lists some 76,000 clones, under 95% seen once, with about 2% in the top ten. A note on this clone: As yet, its antigen is unknown.

Between the trimmed V and J ends, which lost 4 bases and 5 bases, there was a span of 9 bases. This CDR3 has 13 amino acids. Germline-derived CDR1 and CDR2 are SGHRS and YFSETQ. Study-level results: Survival link was tested only in deceased patients; proton benefit remains a possibility. Post-nadir diversity loss with photons came from oligoclonal expansion, particularly CD8+ Temra cells.

Source: peripheral blood, taken from a patient treated with photon-based radiotherapy. The TCR comes from a woman aged 40 to 50 with cholangiocarcinoma. V and J are TRBV5-1 and TRBJ2-2, with D possibly being TRBD2 (5 bases). CDR3 in amino acids: CASSLDSTGELFF. Written as DNA, the CDR3 is TGCGCCAGCAGCCTGGACTCAACCGGGGAGCTGTTTTTT.